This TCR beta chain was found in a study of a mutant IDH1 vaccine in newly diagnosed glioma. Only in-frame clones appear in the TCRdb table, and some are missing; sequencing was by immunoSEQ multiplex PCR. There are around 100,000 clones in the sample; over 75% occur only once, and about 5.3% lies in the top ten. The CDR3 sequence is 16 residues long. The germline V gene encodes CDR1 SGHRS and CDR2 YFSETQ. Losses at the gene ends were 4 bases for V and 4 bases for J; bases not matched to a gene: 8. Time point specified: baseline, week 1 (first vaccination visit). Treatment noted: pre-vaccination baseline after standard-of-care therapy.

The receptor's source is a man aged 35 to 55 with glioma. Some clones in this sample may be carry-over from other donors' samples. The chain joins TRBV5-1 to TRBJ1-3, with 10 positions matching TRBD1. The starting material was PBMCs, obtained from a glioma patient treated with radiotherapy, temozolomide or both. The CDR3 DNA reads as TGCGCCAGCAGCGTTGACAGGGGGCTAAGCGGAAACACCATATATTTT. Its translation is CASSVDRGLSGNTIYF.